The rows below give T cell receptor beta chains drawn from one sample of a study of Ad26.COV2.S vaccination and SARS-CoV-2 variants. Repertoires were generated with immunoSEQ multiplex PCR, while TCRdb's copy carries only in-frame clones and drops some. The data contain about 680,000 clones, roughly 90% of them singletons. Source: peripheral blood, taken in a trial of Ad26.COV2.S vaccine versus placebo. These receptors were taken from a person aged 18-60 years who received the Ad26.COV2.S COVID-19 vaccine or a placebo. Both conserved end residues are part of each CDR3. The order of the fields is D gene, V gene, J gene, clone size, CDR3 DNA, CDR3 protein. D genes are given only for firm matches. The size entry is marked missing in some rows and otherwise reads once, few, many or a size class.

TRBD1,TRBV3-1/TRBV3-2,TRBJ2-7,NA,TGTGCCAGCAGCCAAGGGGCCAGGGGGACCGAGCAGTACTTC,CASSQGARGTEQYF
TRBD2,TRBV24-1,TRBJ2-3,NA,TGTGCCACCAGGGGGACTAGCGTCACAGATACGCAGTATTTT,CATRGTSVTDTQYF
TRBD1,TRBV7-2,TRBJ1-1,NA,TGTGCCAGCAGCCGTCCCGGGACAGGGTTGAACACTGAAGCTTTCTTT,CASSRPGTGLNTEAFF
NA,TRBV6-5,TRBJ1-1,NA,TGTGCCAGCAGTTACTCGTCCATGGACACTGAAGCTTTCTTT,CASSYSSMDTEAFF
NA,TRBV7-9,TRBJ1-4,NA,TGTGCCAGCAGCTTAAGGGTTTCCCGATCTAATGAAAAACTGTTTTTT,CASSLRVSRSNEKLFF
TRBD1,TRBV19,TRBJ1-1,once,TGTGCCAGTAGTATTACGGCCCCCCGGACAGGGGGAGCTTTCTTT,CASSITAPRTGGAFF
NA,TRBV5-4,TRBJ1-1,once,TGTGCCAGCAGCTTGACAGGACGGGTGAACACTGAAGCTTTCTTT,CASSLTGRVNTEAFF
NA,TRBV29-1,TRBJ1-1,NA,TGCAGCGTCTGGGGGACTGAAGCTTTCTTT,CSVWGTEAFF
NA,TRBV9,TRBJ2-1,once,TGTGCCAGCAGCGTAGATCCAGCGGGTTACTACAATGAGCAGTTCTTC,CASSVDPAGYYNEQFF
NA,TRBV12-3/TRBV12-4,TRBJ2-4,NA,TGTGCCAGCAGCCTGGGGGGTAGCATTCAGTACTTC,CASSLGGSIQYF
TRBD1,TRBV7-2,TRBJ1-5,NA,TGTGCCAGCAGCCCTGACAAGGGGGCGGACCAGCCCCAGCATTTT,CASSPDKGADQPQHF
NA,TRBV5-4,TRBJ2-3,NA,TGTGCCAGCAGCTTTTACGGGGGCGATACGCAGTATTTT,CASSFYGGDTQYF
NA,TRBV6-1,TRBJ2-5,NA,TGTGCCAGCAGTGAAGGAGAGACCCAGTACTTC,CASSEGETQYF
NA,TRBV4-3,TRBJ2-7,NA,TGCGCCAGCAGCCAACTATCCGGGGTCTACGAGCAGTACTTC,CASSQLSGVYEQYF
TRBD1,TRBV19,TRBJ2-5,NA,TGTGCCAGTAGTATAGGAGGAACAGGGGTTGTCCAAGAGACCCAGTACTTC,CASSIGGTGVVQETQYF
NA,TRBV29-1,TRBJ2-4,once,TGCAGCGTTGTAGGTATCAGGGTAGCCAAAAACATTCAGTACTTC,CSVVGIRVAKNIQYF
NA,TRBV30,TRBJ2-3,NA,TGTGCCTGGAGACCCACCGTTGGGGGACGTACGCAGTATTTT,CAWRPTVGGRTQYF
TRBD2,TRBV6-5,TRBJ2-7,once,TGTGCCAGCCTGAGCGGGAGGCTCTCCTACGAGCAGTACTTC,CASLSGRLSYEQYF
NA,TRBV21-1,TRBJ2-7,NA,TGTGCCAGCAGCTCCACCTCGGGACAGGGGGACGAGCAGTACTTC,CASSSTSGQGDEQYF
NA,TRBV6-5,TRBJ1-1,once,TGTGCCAGCAGTTATGGAAAGGAAGCTTTCTTT,CASSYGKEAFF
TRBD2,TRBV5-4,TRBJ2-7,NA,TGTGCCAGCAGCGAGGCTAGCGGGTACCCCTACGAGCAGTACTTC,CASSEASGYPYEQYF
NA,TRBV4-3,TRBJ1-5,NA,TGCGCCAGCAGCCAGGAACTACGTCGCGGTCAGCCCCAGCATTTT,CASSQELRRGQPQHF
TRBD2,TRBV3-1/TRBV3-2,TRBJ2-1,NA,TGTGCCAGCAGTGTAGCGGGAGTTAATGAGCAGTTCTTC,CASSVAGVNEQFF
TRBD1,TRBV3-1/TRBV3-2,TRBJ1-4,NA,TGTGCCAGCAGCCTCGGACAGGTGCGCAATGAAAAACTGTTTTTT,CASSLGQVRNEKLFF
NA,TRBV3-1/TRBV3-2,TRBJ1-1,NA,TGTGCCAGCAGCCGGGTCGGCACTGAAGCTTTCTTT,CASSRVGTEAFF
NA,TRBV2,TRBJ1-5,NA,TGTGCCAGCAGTGTTGAGACAGTTAGCAATCAGCCCCAGCATTTT,CASSVETVSNQPQHF
NA,TRBV23-1,TRBJ2-5,NA,TGCGCCAGCAGTCAATCCCGCGGGGAAGAGACCCAGTACTTC,CASSQSRGEETQYF
TRBD1,TRBV6-4,TRBJ2-2,NA,TGTGCCAGCAGGCTAGACAGGGGGACAAACACCGGGGAGCTGTTTTTT,CASRLDRGTNTGELFF
TRBD2,TRBV6-2/TRBV6-3,TRBJ2-1,NA,TGTGCCAGCAGTTACTCGACGGGGGGGAGCTCCTACAATGAGCAGTTCTTC,CASSYSTGGSSYNEQFF
NA,TRBV6-5,TRBJ2-5,NA,TGTGCCAGCAGTTACCCAGGCGATCGGGAGACCCAGTACTTC,CASSYPGDRETQYF
TRBD2,TRBV7-2,TRBJ2-3,NA,TGTGCCAGCAGCCGGCTTCGGGGTGCTAGCGGGTGGGGGGATACGCAGTATTTT,CASSRLRGASGWGDTQYF
TRBD1,TRBV10-1,TRBJ2-7,NA,TGCGCCAGCAGTGAGTCCGGGACAGGGGAACACGAGCAGTACTTC,CASSESGTGEHEQYF
TRBD2,TRBV7-9,TRBJ2-3,NA,TGTGCCAGCAGCTTAGCGCTGCGGGGGTTGACAGATACGCAGTATTTT,CASSLALRGLTDTQYF
NA,TRBV5-6,TRBJ1-2,once,TGTGCCAGCAGCTTTGGGGCGGTCGGCTATGGCTACACCTTC,CASSFGAVGYGYTF
NA,TRBV3-1/TRBV3-2,TRBJ2-2,NA,TGTGCCAGCAGACCCCTTCAAGGGGAGCTGTTTTTT,CASRPLQGELFF
TRBD1,TRBV11-2,TRBJ1-1,NA,TGTGCCAGCAGCCTCTCTACAGGGGAGGTATTGAAGCTTTTCTTT,CASSLSTGEVLKLFF
NA,TRBV14,TRBJ2-4,once,TGTGCCAGCAGCCAAAACCGGGCCAAAAACATTCAGTACTTC,CASSQNRAKNIQYF
NA,TRBV5-1,TRBJ2-7,NA,TGCGCCAGCAGCTCTGCACCGGGACTCACCACCTACGAGCAGTACTTC,CASSSAPGLTTYEQYF
NA,TRBV29-1,TRBJ2-7,NA,TGCAGCGTTGGGGCAGCCTACGAGCAGTACTTC,CSVGAAYEQYF
NA,TRBV11-2,TRBJ1-6,few,TGTGCCAGCAGCTTATTTAGGTTGTCGCAGGGACGGAATAATTCACCCCTCCACTTT,CASSLFRLSQGRNNSPLHF
NA,TRBV11-2,TRBJ1-5,once,TGTGCCAGCAGCCAGGGTGTCAACAGCAATCAGCCCCAGCATTTT,CASSQGVNSNQPQHF
NA,TRBV7-9,TRBJ1-2,NA,TGTGCCAGCAGCCTCAGGGGTTCGGACTATGGCTACACCTTC,CASSLRGSDYGYTF
TRBD2,TRBV30,TRBJ2-3,NA,TGTGCCTGCGACCGGGACGGGGAGGGTGCAGATACGCAGTATTTT,CACDRDGEGADTQYF
NA,TRBV3-1/TRBV3-2,TRBJ2-7,NA,TGTGCCAGCAGTCCTACACCCTACGAGCAGTACTTC,CASSPTPYEQYF
NA,TRBV29-1,TRBJ2-7,NA,TGCAGCGTTGAAGGGGACGGCTACGAGCAGTACTTC,CSVEGDGYEQYF
NA,TRBV14,TRBJ2-7,NA,TGTGCCAGCAGCATTAACAGCGCAGGGGCAGCCTACGAGCAGTACTTC,CASSINSAGAAYEQYF
NA,TRBV19,TRBJ2-7,NA,TGTGCCAGTAGTCCATCCACAGGGAGGACCTACGAGCAGTACTTC,CASSPSTGRTYEQYF